The 4 T cell receptor beta chains presented below share a single source sample, sequenced in a study of blood T cell repertoires in COVID-19. Using immunoSEQ multiplex PCR, the repertoire was profiled, and TCRdb retains in-frame clones only, with some absent. The data hold 120,000 to 150,000 clones, with 84% observed a single time. Sequencing input: PBMCs or T cells enriched from blood (not recorded which). The receptors shown here come from a woman aged 45-65 years with acute COVID-19.

The J gene is TRBJ2-2, the V gene TRBV19; TRBD1 aligns across 10 bases. The germline gives CDR1 LNHDA, CDR2 SQIVND (reference sequence). This CDR3 contains 15 residues. V trimming: 4 bases; J trimming: 7 bases; junction bases outside the gene matches: 6. The DNA of the CDR3 is TGTGCCAGTAGTACCGGGACAGGGGTCGGCGGGGAGCTGTTTTTT. This encodes CASSTGTGVGGELFF.

The J gene is TRBJ1-1, the V gene TRBV18, with D possibly matching TRBD1 (6 bases). Per the germline V gene, CDR1 is KGHSH and CDR2 is LQKENI. The CDR3 is made up of 15 amino acids. V was pared by 2 bases and J by 0 bases, with 10 bases between. CDR3 protein: CASSPTQGVNTEAFF. CDR3 DNA: TGTGCCAGCTCACCAACACAGGGTGTGAACACTGAAGCTTTCTTT.

The CDR3 sequence is CASSLGRLAGVNEQFF. Here the CDR3 DNA reads TGTGCCAGCAGCTTAGGGCGGCTAGCGGGAGTTAATGAGCAGTTCTTC. The V gene is TRBV11-2, the J gene TRBJ2-1; 10 nucleotides agree with TRBD2. The V gene's germline CDR1 is SGHAT and CDR2 FQNNGV. This CDR3 is built from 16 residues. The junction had 7 bases not matched to a gene; V was cut back by 1 base and J by 7 bases.

The chain employs TRBV6-5 and TRBJ2-5; possible D gene TRBD1, 5 bases. Germline V gene data show CDR1 as MNHEY and CDR2 as SVGAGI. CDR3 length equals 13 residues. Trimming took off 5 bases at V and 2 bases at J, with 9 bases between the two ends. The CDR3 DNA reads TGTGCCAGCAGTCGACAGCAGCAAGAGACCCAGTACTTC. The encoded protein is CASSRQQQETQYF.